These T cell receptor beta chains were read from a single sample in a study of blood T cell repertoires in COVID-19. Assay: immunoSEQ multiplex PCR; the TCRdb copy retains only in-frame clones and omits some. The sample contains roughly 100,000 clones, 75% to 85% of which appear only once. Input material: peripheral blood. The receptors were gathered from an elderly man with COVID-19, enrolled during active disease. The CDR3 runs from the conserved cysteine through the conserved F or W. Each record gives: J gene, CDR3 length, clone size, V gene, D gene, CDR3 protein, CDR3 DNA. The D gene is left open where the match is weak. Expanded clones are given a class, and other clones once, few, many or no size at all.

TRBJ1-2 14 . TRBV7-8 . CASSLDRPNYGYTF TGTGCCAGCAGCTTAGACAGGCCTAACTATGGCTACACCTTC
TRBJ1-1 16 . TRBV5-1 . CASSLAGVQGYTEAFF TGCGCCAGCAGCTTGGCGGGTGTACAGGGTTACACTGAAGCTTTCTTT
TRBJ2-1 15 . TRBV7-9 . CASSLDGRLGVEQFF TGTGCCAGCAGCTTAGACGGAAGACTAGGGGTTGAGCAGTTCTTC
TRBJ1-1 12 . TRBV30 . CAWSPWNTEAFF TGTGCCTGGAGCCCTTGGAACACTGAAGCTTTCTTT
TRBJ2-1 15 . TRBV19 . CASSPTGLQEDEQFF TGTGCCAGTAGTCCTACGGGACTGCAAGAGGATGAGCAGTTCTTC
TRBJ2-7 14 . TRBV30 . CAWSPGGTPYEQYF TGTGCCTGGAGTCCCGGAGGGACGCCGTACGAGCAGTACTTC
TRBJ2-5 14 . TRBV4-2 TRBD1 CASSPGQGGETQYF TGTGCCAGCAGCCCGGGACAGGGAGGAGAGACCCAGTACTTC
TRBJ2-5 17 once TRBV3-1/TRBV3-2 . CASSQDRFSSLRETQYF TGTGCCAGCAGCCAAGATAGGTTCTCCTCCCTCAGGGAGACCCAGTACTTC
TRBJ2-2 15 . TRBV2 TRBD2 CASSVLAGDTGELFF TGTGCCAGCAGTGTACTTGCGGGAGACACCGGGGAGCTGTTTTTT
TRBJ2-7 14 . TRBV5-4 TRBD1 CASSSGQGNYEQYF TGTGCCAGCAGCTCAGGACAGGGGAACTACGAGCAGTACTTC
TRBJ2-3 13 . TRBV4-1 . CASSLTQVDTQYF TGCGCCAGCAGCCTAACGCAGGTAGATACGCAGTATTTT
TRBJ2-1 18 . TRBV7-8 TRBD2 CASSLVKLAGDFNNEQFF TGTGCCAGCAGCTTAGTAAAGCTAGCGGGAGATTTCAACAATGAGCAGTTCTTC
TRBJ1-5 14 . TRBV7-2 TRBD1 CASSATGGNQPQHF TGTGCCAGCAGCGCAACAGGGGGCAATCAGCCCCAGCATTTT
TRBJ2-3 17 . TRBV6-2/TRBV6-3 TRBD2 CASSPLWAGGPTDTQYF TGTGCCAGCAGTCCCCTCTGGGCGGGGGGGCCGACAGATACGCAGTATTTT
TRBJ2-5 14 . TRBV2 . CASSELTGGETQYF TGTGCCAGCAGTGAATTAACAGGCGGAGAGACCCAGTACTTC
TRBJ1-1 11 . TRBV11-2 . CASSPGQGAFF TGTGCCAGCAGCCCCGGGCAGGGGGCTTTCTTT
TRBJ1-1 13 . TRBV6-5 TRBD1 CASRNDRGTEAFF TGTGCCAGCAGGAACGACAGGGGTACTGAAGCTTTCTTT
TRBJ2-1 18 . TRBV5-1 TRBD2 CARLGGTSGPAANHEQFF TGCGCCAGGTTAGGAGGGACTAGCGGGCCCGCTGCCAATCATGAGCAGTTCTTC
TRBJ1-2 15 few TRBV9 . CASSQGLGSSYGYTF TGTGCCAGCAGCCAGGGCCTCGGCTCGTCCTATGGCTACACCTTC
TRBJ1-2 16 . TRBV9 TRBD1 CASSGHTGTDPGGYTF TGTGCCAGCAGCGGTCATACCGGGACAGATCCGGGAGGCTACACCTTC
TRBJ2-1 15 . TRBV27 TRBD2 CASSYLGGGYNEQFF TGTGCCAGCAGCTACCTTGGGGGAGGGTACAATGAGCAGTTCTTC
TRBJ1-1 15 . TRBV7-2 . CASSKVGQINTEAFF TGTGCCAGCAGCAAAGTAGGACAGATAAACACTGAAGCTTTCTTT
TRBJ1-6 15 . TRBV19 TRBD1 CASSIATGAGSPLHF TGTGCCAGTAGTATAGCGACAGGGGCCGGTTCACCCCTCCACTTT
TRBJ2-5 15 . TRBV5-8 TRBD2 CASRFGPSGEETQYF TGTGCCAGCAGGTTCGGGCCTAGCGGGGAAGAGACCCAGTACTTC
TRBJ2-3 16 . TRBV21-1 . CASSTRGQGAGDTQYF TGTGCCAGCAGCACCCGAGGACAGGGGGCAGGAGATACGCAGTATTTT
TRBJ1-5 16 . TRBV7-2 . CASSLGRPPSREPQHF TGTGCCAGCAGCTTAGGCCGTCCTCCCTCGAGGGAGCCCCAGCATTTT
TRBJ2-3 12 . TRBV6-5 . CASSYSPEVQYF TGTGCCAGCAGTTACTCGCCAGAAGTTCAGTATTTT
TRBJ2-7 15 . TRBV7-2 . CASSPNLGGRYEQYF TGTGCCAGCAGCCCCAACCTAGGGGGACGCTACGAGCAGTACTTC
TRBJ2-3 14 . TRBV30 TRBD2 CASGLAGLTDTQYF TGTGCCTCGGGACTAGCGGGCCTCACAGATACGCAGTATTTT
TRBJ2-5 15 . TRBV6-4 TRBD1 CASSDNGQAYETQYF TGTGCCAGCAGTGACAACGGACAGGCGTACGAGACCCAGTACTTC
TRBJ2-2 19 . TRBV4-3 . CASSQDLPFPGSDTGELFF TGCGCCAGCAGCCAAGATCTCCCATTCCCAGGGTCGGACACCGGGGAGCTGTTTTTT
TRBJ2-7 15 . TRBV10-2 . CASSDPVYRSYEQYF TGCGCCAGCAGTGATCCAGTATACCGCTCCTACGAGCAGTACTTC
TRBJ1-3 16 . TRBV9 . CASSVGVSSSGNTIYF TGTGCCAGCAGCGTAGGAGTTTCGAGCTCTGGAAACACCATATATTTT
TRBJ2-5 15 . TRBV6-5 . CASSYAGALQETQYF TGTGCCAGCAGTTACGCGGGGGCCCTTCAAGAGACCCAGTACTTC
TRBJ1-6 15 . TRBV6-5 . CASSPDRVSGSPLHF TGTGCCAGCAGTCCAGACAGAGTGTCGGGTTCACCCCTCCACTTT
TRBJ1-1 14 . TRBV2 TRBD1 CASRGTGWRTEAFF TGTGCCAGCAGGGGGACAGGGTGGCGCACTGAAGCTTTCTTT